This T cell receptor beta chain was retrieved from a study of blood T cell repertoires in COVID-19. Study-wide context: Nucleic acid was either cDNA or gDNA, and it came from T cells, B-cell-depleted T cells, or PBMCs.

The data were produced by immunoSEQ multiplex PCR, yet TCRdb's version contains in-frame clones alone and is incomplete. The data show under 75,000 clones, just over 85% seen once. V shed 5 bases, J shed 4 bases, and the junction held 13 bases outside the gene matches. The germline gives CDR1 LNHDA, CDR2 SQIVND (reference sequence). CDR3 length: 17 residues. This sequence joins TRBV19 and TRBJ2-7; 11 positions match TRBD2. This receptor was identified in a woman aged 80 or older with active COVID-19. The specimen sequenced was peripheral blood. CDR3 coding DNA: TGTGCCAGTAGTTCGCGACTAGCGGGGTGGGAAACTTACGAGCAGTACTTC. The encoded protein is CASSSRLAGWETYEQYF. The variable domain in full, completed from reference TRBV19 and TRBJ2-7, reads DGGITQSPKYLFRKEGQNVTLSCEQNLNHDAMYWYRQDPGQGLRLIYYSQIVNDFQKGDIAEGYSVSREKKESFPLTVTSAQKNPTAFYLCASSSRLAGWETYEQYFGPGTRLTVT.